A single count supports the clone carrying this T cell receptor beta chain. Its antigen is unidentified. The germline and genes are mouse ones. With the read ending 1 residue before the CDR3 end, the germline J gene is used to fill in that end. TCRbeta CDR3 was sequenced at survey depth with template counts. Here immunoSEQ multiplex PCR was the method, and the copy in TCRdb shows in-frame clones only, minus some. The sample has several thousand clones, more than 40% seen once; the top ten hold 6% to 8.5%. The data stem from a study of tissue T cells after allogeneic stem cell transplantation. This sample's time point: mouse harvest day 7 after allogeneic transplant. The graft held 10^6 splenic CD5+ T cells and 10^7 T-cell-depleted bone marrow cells. Between the trimmed V and J ends, which lost 2 bases and 4 bases, there was a span of 11 bases. The germline gives CDR1 LGHNA, CDR2 YNLKQL (reference sequence). The CDR3 is made up of 15 amino acids.

Study-wide results and caveats: Shared clones across patients were few; motif clustering revealed tissue-specific shared signatures.

This chain joins TRBV5 and TRBJ2-2; weak D call: TRBD2 (7 bases). The sequenced material came from gut tissue. The TCR was taken from a female BALB/c mouse given C57BL/6 T cells with graft-versus-host disease after an allogeneic hematopoietic cell transplant. The CDR3 DNA, read in part, is TGTGCCAGCAGCCAACGGGGGGCAGGCACCGGGCAGCTCTAC. Encoded protein: CASSQRGAGTGQLY. In full, the CDR3 is CASSQRGAGTGQLYF.